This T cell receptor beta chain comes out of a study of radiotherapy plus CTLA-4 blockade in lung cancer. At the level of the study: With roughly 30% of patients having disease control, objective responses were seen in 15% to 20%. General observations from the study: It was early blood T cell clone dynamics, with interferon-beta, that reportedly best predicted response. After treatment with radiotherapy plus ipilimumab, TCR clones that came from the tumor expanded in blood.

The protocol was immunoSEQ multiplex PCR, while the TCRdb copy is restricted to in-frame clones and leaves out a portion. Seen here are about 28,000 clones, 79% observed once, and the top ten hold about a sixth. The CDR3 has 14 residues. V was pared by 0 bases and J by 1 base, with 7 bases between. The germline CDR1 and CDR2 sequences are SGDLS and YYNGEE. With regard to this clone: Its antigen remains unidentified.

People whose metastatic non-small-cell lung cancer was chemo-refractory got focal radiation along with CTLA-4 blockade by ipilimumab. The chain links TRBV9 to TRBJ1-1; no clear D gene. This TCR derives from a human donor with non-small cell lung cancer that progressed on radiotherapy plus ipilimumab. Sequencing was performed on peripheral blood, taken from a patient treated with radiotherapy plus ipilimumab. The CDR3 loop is CASSVDMRNTEAFF. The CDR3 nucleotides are TGTGCCAGCAGCGTAGATATGAGGAACACTGAAGCTTTCTTT.